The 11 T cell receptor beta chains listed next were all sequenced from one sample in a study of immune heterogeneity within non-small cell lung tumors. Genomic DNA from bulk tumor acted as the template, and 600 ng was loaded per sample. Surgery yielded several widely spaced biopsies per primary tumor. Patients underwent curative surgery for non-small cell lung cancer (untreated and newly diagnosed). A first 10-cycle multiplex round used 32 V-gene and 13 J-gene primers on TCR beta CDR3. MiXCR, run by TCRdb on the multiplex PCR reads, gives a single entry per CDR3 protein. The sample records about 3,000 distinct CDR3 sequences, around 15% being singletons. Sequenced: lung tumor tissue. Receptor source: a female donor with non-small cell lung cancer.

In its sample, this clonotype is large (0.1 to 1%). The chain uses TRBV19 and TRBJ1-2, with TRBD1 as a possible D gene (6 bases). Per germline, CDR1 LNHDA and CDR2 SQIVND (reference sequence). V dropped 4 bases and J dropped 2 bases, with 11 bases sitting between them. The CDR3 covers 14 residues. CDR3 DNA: TGTGCCAGTAGTAGAGTGGACAGCAACTATGGCTACACCTTC. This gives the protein CASSRVDSNYGYTF. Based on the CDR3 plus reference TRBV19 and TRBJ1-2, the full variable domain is DGGITQSPKYLFRKEGQNVTLSCEQNLNHDAMYWYRQDPGQGLRLIYYSQIVNDFQKGDIAEGYSVSREKKESFPLTVTSAQKNPTAFYLCASSRVDSNYGYTFGSGTRLTVV.

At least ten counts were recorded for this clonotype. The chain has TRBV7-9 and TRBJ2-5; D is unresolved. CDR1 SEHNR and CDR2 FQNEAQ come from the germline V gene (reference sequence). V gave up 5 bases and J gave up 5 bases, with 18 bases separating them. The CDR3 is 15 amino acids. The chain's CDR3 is CASSPPGMGSETQYF. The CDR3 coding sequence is TGTGCCAGCAGCCCCCCAGGTATGGGGTCGGAGACCCAGTACTTC.

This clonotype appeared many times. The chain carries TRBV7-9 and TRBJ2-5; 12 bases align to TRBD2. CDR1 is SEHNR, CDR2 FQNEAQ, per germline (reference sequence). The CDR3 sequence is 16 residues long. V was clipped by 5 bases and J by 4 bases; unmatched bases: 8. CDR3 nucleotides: TGTGCCAGCAGCCGTTTCCTAGCGGGAGGGATAGAGACCCAGTACTTC. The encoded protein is CASSRFLAGGIETQYF.

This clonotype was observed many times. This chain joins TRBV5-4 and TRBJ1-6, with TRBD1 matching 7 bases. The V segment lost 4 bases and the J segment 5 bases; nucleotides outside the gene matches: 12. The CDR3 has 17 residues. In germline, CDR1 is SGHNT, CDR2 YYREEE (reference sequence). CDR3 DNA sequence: TGTGCCAGCAGCCCCTTCCCTGGACAGGACCATAATTCACCCCTCCACTTT. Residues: CASSPFPGQDHNSPLHF.

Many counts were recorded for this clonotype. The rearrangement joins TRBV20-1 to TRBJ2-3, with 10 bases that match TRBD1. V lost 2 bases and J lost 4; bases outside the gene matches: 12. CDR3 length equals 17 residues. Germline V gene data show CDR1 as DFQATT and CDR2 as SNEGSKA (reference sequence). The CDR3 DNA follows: TGCAGTGCTAGAAAGTTGGGACAGGGGCAATTGCCAGATACGCAGTATTTT. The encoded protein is CSARKLGQGQLPDTQYF.

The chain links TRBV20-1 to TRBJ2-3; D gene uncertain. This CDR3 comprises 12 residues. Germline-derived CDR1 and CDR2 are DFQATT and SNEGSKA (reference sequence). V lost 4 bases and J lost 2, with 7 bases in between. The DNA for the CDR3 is TGCAGTGCTATCCTAACCACAGATACGCAGTATTTT. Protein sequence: CSAILTTDTQYF.

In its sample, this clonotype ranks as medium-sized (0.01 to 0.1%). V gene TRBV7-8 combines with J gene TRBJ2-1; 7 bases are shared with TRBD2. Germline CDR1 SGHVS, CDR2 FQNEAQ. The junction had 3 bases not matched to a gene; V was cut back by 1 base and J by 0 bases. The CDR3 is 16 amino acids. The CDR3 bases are TGTGCCAGCAGCTTAGAGGGCGGGAGCTCCTACAATGAGCAGTTCTTC. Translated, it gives CASSLEGGSSYNEQFF.

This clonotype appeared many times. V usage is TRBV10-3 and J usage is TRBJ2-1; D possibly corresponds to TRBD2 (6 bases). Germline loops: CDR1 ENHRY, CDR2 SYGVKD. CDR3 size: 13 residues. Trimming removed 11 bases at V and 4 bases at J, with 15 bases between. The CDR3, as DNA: TGTGCCTCGGGAGAGGAGGTGTACAATGAGCAGTTCTTC. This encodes CASGEEVYNEQFF.

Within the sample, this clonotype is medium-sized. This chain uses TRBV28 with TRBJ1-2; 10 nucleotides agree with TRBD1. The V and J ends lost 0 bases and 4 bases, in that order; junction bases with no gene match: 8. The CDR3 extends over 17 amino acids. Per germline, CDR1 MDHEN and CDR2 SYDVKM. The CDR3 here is CASSLWSETGGLYGYTF. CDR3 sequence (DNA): TGTGCCAGCAGTTTATGGTCCGAGACAGGGGGCCTCTATGGCTACACCTTC.

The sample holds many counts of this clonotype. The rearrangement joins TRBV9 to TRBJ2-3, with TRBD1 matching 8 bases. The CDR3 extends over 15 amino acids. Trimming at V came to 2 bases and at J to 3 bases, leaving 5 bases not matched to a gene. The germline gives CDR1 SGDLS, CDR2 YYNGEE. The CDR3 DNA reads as TGTGCCAGCAGCGTGGGGACAGGACGTACAGATACGCAGTATTTT. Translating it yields CASSVGTGRTDTQYF.

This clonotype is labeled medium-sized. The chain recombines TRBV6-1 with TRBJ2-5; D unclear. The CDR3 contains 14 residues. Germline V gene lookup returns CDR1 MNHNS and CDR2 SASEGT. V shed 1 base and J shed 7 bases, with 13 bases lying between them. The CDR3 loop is CASSEGAARGTQYF. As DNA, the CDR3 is TGTGCCAGCAGTGAAGGGGCAGCGCGAGGGACCCAGTACTTC.